The rows below give T cell receptor beta chains drawn from one sample of a study of OX40 agonist ivuxolimab in advanced cancers. The repertoire was sequenced with immunoSEQ multiplex PCR; TCRdb's copy has only in-frame clones and lacks some. The repertoire holds under 80,000 clones, with over 90% as singletons. The specimen was CD4+ or CD8+ T cells sorted from blood, collected in a trial of the OX40 agonist ivuxolimab. The receptors come from an adult with an advanced solid tumor such as melanoma, head and neck, liver or kidney cancer. Both conserved end residues are part of each CDR3. D genes are given only for firm matches. Expanded clones get a size class; other rows say once, few or many, or leave the size out.

>TRBJ2-3|TRBV4-1|NA|NA
CASSPLDGRDQLTQYF
TGCGCCAGCAGCCCTCTTGACGGACGGGACCAGCTTACGCAGTATTTT
>TRBJ2-2|TRBV11-2|NA|NA
CASGAGELFF
TGTGCCAGCGGTGCCGGGGAGCTGTTTTTT
>TRBJ2-5|TRBV7-2|NA|TRBD1
CASSLDTGGEETQYF
TGTGCCAGCAGCTTAGATACAGGGGGCGAAGAGACCCAGTACTTC
>TRBJ2-1|TRBV4-1|NA|NA
CASRGIGEEQFF
TGCGCCAGCAGGGGTATAGGGGAGGAGCAGTTCTTC
>TRBJ2-1|TRBV11-2|NA|TRBD2
CASSSGLAGTNEQFF
TGTGCCAGCAGCTCGGGACTAGCGGGAACCAATGAGCAGTTCTTC
>TRBJ2-2|TRBV10-1|NA|NA
CASSYPGEAPGELFF
TGCGCCAGCAGTTACCCGGGCGAGGCCCCCGGGGAGCTGTTTTTT
>TRBJ2-7|TRBV2|NA|NA
CASSEASAVF
TGTGCCAGCAGTGAAGCGAGCGCCGTATTC
>TRBJ1-2|TRBV5-5|NA|NA
CASGMHGPLNYGYTF
TGTGCCAGCGGAATGCACGGACCCCTTAACTATGGCTACACCTTC
>TRBJ1-2|TRBV6-1|NA|TRBD1
CASSEAGTGTFYGYTF
TGTGCCAGCAGTGAAGCAGGGACAGGGACCTTCTATGGCTACACCTTC
>TRBJ2-1|TRBV28|NA|TRBD1
CASSPLYRDRGTGEQFF
TGTGCCAGCAGCCCCCTTTACCGGGACAGGGGGACGGGTGAGCAGTTCTTC
>TRBJ1-3|TRBV7-6|NA|NA
CASSSTVLSSGNTIYF
TGTGCCAGCAGCTCGACAGTGCTGAGCTCTGGAAACACCATATATTTT
>TRBJ1-3|TRBV5-4|NA|NA
CASSLEGGVRSGNTIYF
TGTGCCAGCAGCTTGGAGGGCGGGGTACGCTCTGGAAACACCATATATTTT
>TRBJ1-4|TRBV11-2|NA|NA
CASSSRVMPEKLFF
TGTGCCAGCAGCTCCCGGGTTATGCCCGAAAAACTGTTTTTT
>TRBJ1-2|TRBV5-4|NA|TRBD1
CASSLERTGGAGYTF
TGTGCCAGCAGCTTGGAACGGACAGGGGGCGCTGGCTACACCTTC
>TRBJ2-7|TRBV6-1|many|NA
CASRDRTSYEQYF
TGTGCCAGCAGAGACAGAACCTCCTACGAGCAGTACTTC
>TRBJ2-1|TRBV4-3|NA|NA
CASSQEDWVIDEQFF
TGCGCCAGCAGCCAAGAGGATTGGGTTATAGATGAGCAGTTCTTC